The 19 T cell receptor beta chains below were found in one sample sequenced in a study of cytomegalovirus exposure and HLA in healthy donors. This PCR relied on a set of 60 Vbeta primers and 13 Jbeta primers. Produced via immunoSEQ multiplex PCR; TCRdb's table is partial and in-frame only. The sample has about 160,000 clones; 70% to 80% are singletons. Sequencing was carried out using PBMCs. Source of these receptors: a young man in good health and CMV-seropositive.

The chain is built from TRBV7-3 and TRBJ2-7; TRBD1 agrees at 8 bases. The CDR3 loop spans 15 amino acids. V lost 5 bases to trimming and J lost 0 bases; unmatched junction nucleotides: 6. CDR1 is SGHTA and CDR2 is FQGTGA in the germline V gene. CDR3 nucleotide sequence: TGTGCCAGCAGCCCCTCAGGGGGCCGCTCCTACGAGCAGTACTTC. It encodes CASSPSGGRSYEQYF. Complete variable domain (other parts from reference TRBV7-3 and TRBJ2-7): GAGVSQTPSNKVTEKGKYVELRCDPISGHTALYWYRQSLGQGPEFLIYFQGTGAADDSGLPNDRFFAVRPEGSVSTLKIQRTERGDSAVYLCASSPSGGRSYEQYFGPGTRLTVT.

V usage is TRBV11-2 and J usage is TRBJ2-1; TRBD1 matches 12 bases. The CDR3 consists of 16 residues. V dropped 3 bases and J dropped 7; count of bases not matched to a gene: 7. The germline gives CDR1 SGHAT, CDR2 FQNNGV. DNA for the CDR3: TGTGCCAGCAGCTTGAGCCGGGACAGGGGGCGTAATGAGCAGTTCTTC. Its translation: CASSLSRDRGRNEQFF.

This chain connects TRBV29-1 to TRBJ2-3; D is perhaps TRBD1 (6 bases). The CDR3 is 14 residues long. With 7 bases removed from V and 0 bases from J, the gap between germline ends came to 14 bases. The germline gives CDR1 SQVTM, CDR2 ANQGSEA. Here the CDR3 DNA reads TGCAGCGGCCGCAGGGGTTTTAGCACAGATACGCAGTATTTT. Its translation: CSGRRGFSTDTQYF.

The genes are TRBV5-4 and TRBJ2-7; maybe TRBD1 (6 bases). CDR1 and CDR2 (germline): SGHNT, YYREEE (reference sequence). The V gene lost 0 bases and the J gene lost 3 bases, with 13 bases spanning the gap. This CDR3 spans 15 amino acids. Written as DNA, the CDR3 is TGTGCCAGCAGCTTGGATACGGGACATTTCTACGAGCAGTACTTC. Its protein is CASSLDTGHFYEQYF.

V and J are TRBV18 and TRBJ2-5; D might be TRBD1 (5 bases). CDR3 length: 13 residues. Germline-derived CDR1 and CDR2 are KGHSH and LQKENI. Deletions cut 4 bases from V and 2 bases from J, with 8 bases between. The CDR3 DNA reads TGTGCCAGCTCACGCAGACAGCAAGAGACCCAGTACTTC. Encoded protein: CASSRRQQETQYF.

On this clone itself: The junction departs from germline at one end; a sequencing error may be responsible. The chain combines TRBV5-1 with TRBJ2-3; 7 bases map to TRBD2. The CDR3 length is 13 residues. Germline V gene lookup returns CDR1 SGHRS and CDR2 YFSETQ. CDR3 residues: CASTLAGADTQYF. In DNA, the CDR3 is TGCGCCAGCACCTTGGCGGGGGCAGATACGCAGTATTTT. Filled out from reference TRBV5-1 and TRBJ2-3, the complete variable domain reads KAGVTQTPRYLIKTRGQQVTLSCSPISGHRSVSWYQQTPGQGLQFLFEYFSETQRNKGNFPGRFSGRQFSNSRSEMNVSTLELGDSALYLCASTLAGADTQYFGPGTRLTVL.

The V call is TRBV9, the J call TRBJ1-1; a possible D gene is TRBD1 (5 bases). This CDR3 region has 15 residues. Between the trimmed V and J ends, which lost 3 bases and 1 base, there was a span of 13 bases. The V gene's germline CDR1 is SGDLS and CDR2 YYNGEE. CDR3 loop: CASSGDSARNTEAFF. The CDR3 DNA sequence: TGTGCCAGCAGCGGAGACAGCGCTAGGAACACTGAAGCTTTCTTT.

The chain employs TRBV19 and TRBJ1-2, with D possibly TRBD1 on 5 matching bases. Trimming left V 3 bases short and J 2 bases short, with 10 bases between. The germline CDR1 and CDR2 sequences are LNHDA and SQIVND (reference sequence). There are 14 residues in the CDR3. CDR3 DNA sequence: TGTGCCAGTAGTATCCAGGGTGGGAACTATGGCTACACCTTC. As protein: CASSIQGGNYGYTF. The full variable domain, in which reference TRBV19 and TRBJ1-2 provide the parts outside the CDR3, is DGGITQSPKYLFRKEGQNVTLSCEQNLNHDAMYWYRQDPGQGLRLIYYSQIVNDFQKGDIAEGYSVSREKKESFPLTVTSAQKNPTAFYLCASSIQGGNYGYTFGSGTRLTVV.

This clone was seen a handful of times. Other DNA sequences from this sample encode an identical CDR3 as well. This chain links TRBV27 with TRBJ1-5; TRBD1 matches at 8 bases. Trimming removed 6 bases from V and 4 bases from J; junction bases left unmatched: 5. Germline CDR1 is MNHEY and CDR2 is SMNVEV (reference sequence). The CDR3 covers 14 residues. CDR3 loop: CASSWTGPNQPQHF. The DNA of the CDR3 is TGTGCCAGCAGCTGGACAGGGCCAAATCAGCCCCAGCATTTT.

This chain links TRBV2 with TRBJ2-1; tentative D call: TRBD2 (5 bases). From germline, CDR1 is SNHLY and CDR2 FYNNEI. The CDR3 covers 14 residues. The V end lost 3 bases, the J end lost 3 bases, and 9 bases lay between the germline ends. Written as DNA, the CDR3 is TGTGCCAGCAGTGAGGGAGCCTACTACAATGAGCAGTTCTTC. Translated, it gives CASSEGAYYNEQFF.

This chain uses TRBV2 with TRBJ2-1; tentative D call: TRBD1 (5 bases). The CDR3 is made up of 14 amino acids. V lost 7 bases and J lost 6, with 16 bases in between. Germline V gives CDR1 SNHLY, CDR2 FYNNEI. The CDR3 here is CASTRIGESNEQFF. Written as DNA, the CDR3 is TGTGCCAGCACGCGGATAGGGGAATCCAATGAGCAGTTCTTC.

The CDR3: CASSQDQGTSGRAREQYF. CDR3 sequence (DNA): TGCGCCAGCAGCCAAGATCAGGGTACTAGCGGGAGGGCCCGGGAGCAGTACTTC. This chain uses TRBV4-1 with TRBJ2-7; TRBD2 matches at 13 bases. From germline, CDR1 is MGHRA and CDR2 YSYEKL. The CDR3 has 18 residues. V shed 0 bases and J 7 bases; nucleotides not matched to a gene: 12.

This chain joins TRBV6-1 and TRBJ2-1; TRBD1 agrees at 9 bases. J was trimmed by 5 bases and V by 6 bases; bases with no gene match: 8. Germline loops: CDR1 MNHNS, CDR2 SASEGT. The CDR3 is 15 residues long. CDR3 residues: CASSKTRQGDNEQFF. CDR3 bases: TGTGCCAGCAGCAAAACTCGACAGGGGGACAATGAGCAGTTCTTC.

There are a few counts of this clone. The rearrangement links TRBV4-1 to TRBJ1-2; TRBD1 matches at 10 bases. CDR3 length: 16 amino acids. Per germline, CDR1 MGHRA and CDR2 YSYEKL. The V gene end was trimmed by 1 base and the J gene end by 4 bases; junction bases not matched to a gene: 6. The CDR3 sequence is CASSQARTGGFYGYTF. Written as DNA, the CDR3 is TGCGCCAGCAGCCAAGCCCGGACAGGGGGTTTCTATGGCTACACCTTC.

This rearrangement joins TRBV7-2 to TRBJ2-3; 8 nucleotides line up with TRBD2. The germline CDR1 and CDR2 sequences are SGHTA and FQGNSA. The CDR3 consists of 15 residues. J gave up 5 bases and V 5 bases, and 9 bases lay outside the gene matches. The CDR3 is CASSPGTSFIDTQYF. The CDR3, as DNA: TGTGCCAGCAGCCCAGGGACTAGTTTCATAGATACGCAGTATTTT.

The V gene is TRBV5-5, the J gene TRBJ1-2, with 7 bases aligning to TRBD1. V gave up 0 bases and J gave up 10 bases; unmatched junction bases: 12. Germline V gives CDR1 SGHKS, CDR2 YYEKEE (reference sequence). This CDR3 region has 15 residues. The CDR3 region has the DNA TGTGCCAGCAGCTTGGCTGCAGGGGGGAACAGTGTCTACACCTTC. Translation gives CASSLAAGGNSVYTF.

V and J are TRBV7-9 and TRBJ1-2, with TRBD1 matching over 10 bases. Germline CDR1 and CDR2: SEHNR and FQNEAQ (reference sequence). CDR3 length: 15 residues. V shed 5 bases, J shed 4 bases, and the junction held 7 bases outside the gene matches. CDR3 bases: TGTGCCAGCAGCCAGCGGACAGGGGGTGGCTATGGCTACACCTTC. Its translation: CASSQRTGGGYGYTF. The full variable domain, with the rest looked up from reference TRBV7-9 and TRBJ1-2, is DTGVSQNPRHKITKRGQNVTFRCDPISEHNRLYWYRQTLGQGPEFLTYFQNEAQLEKSRLLSDRFSAERPKGSFSTLEIQRTEQGDSAMYLCASSQRTGGGYGYTFGSGTRLTVV.

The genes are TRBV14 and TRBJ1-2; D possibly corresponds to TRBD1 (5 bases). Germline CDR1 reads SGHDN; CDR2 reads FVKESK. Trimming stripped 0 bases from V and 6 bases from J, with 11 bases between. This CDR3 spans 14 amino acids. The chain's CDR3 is CASSQEAGMDGYTF. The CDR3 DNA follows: TGTGCCAGCAGCCAAGAGGCAGGGATGGATGGCTACACCTTC.

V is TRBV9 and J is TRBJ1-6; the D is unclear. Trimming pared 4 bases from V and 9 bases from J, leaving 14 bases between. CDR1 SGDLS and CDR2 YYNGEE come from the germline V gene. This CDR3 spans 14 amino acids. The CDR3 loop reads CASSPIQAGSPLHF. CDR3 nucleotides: TGTGCCAGCAGCCCCATACAAGCGGGTTCACCCCTCCACTTT.